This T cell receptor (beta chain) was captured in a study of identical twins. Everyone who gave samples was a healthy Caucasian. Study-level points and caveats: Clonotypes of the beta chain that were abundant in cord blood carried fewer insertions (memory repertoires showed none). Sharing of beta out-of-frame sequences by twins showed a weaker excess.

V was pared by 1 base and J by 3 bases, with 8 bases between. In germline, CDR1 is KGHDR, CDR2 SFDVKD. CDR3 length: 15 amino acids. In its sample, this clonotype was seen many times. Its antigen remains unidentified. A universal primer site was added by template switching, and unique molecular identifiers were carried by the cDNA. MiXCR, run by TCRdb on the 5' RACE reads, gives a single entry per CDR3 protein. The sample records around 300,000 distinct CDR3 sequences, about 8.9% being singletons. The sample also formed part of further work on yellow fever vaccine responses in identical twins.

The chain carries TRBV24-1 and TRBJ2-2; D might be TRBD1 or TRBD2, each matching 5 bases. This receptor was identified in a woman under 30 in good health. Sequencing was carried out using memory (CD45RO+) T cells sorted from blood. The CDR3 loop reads CATSDFGDHTGELFF. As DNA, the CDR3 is TGTGCCACCAGTGATTTCGGGGACCACACCGGGGAGCTGTTTTTT.